This TCR beta chain emerged from a study of vaccination effects on CD4 cells after COVID-19. With respect to this clone: The antigen remains undetermined.

Findings of the study overall: Just 1 of 255 vaccine-induced clones in healthy recipients was cross-reactive. The study found marked clonal contraction of infection- and vaccine-induced clones late after vaccination.

V lost 5 bases and J 1 base, leaving 8 bases between the germline ends. The CDR3 contains 13 residues. The germline gives CDR1 SGHNT, CDR2 YENEEA. Before sequencing took place, the ViraFEST assay used viral peptide pools to expand antigen-specific CD4+ T cells. Isolating CD4+ T cells followed more than 9 days of culture. Vaccinated recipients, who were negative for nucleocapsid antibodies, had no history of SARS-CoV-2 infection. IL-2 at about 10 IU/ml and peptides at around 10 ug/ml were added to cultured PBMC, more than 1.5 million per well. Fresh IL-2-containing medium replaced half the medium on days 3 and 7. Some clones are missing from TCRdb's copy, which holds only in-frame ones; the method was immunoSEQ multiplex PCR. The sample gives around 60,000 clones, more than 70% of which show up once; approximately 2.6% is in the top ten.

Sequences were derived from CD4+ T cells from PBMCs cultured with HCoV-NL63 spike peptides, sampled before COVID-19 vaccination. This TCR came from a human donor who received a COVID-19 vaccine. The J gene is TRBJ1-1, the V gene TRBV11-3; no definite D call. This CDR3 is CASSLNSNTEAFF. The DNA of the CDR3 is TGTGCCAGCAGCCTCAACTCGAACACTGAAGCTTTCTTT.